These 5 T cell receptor beta chains share one sample of origin, sequenced in a study of blood T cell repertoires in COVID-19. Clones were read by immunoSEQ multiplex PCR, and TCRdb kept only the in-frame ones, dropping some. The sample contains more than 95,000 clones, approximately 86% of which appear only once. Sequencing was performed on peripheral blood. The origin of the receptors is a human donor in a cohort sampled during active COVID-19.

This chain connects TRBV19 to TRBJ1-2; D unresolved. CDR3 length equals 15 residues. Trimming removed 4 bases from V and 0 bases from J, with 12 bases in between. The germline gives CDR1 LNHDA, CDR2 SQIVND (reference sequence). CDR3 protein: CASSNGARSNYGYTF. The CDR3, as DNA: TGTGCCAGTAGTAACGGAGCCCGGTCTAACTATGGCTACACCTTC. Together with reference TRBV19 and TRBJ1-2, the CDR3 gives the full variable domain: DGGITQSPKYLFRKEGQNVTLSCEQNLNHDAMYWYRQDPGQGLRLIYYSQIVNDFQKGDIAEGYSVSREKKESFPLTVTSAQKNPTAFYLCASSNGARSNYGYTFGSGTRLTVV.

The chain combines TRBV19 with TRBJ2-1, with TRBD2 identical over 9 bases. Losses at the gene ends were 7 bases for V and 8 bases for J; bases not matched to a gene: 15. This CDR3 has 16 residues. Germline V CDR1 and CDR2: LNHDA, SQIVND (reference sequence). In DNA, the CDR3 is TGTGCCAGTACGATGTGGGGACTAGCATCCGGGGATGAGCAGTTCTTC. Its translation is CASTMWGLASGDEQFF.

The chain is built from TRBV2 and TRBJ1-3, with TRBD1 identical over 10 bases. Trimming at V came to 8 bases and at J to 8 bases, leaving 15 bases not matched to a gene. The CDR3 length is 16 residues. CDR1 and CDR2 (germline): SNHLY, FYNNEI. The CDR3 DNA reads TGTGCCAGCGTTAACCGGGACAGGGGAAGGGGGCACACCATATATTTT. Translation: CASVNRDRGRGHTIYF.

This chain joins TRBV7-2 and TRBJ2-6; D is perhaps TRBD1 (7 bases). From germline, CDR1 is SGHTA and CDR2 FQGNSA. Trimming stripped 2 bases from V and 4 bases from J, with 12 bases between. The length of the CDR3 is 16 residues. CDR3 DNA: TGTGCCAGCAGCTTATTGCAGGGGGGCGGGGCCAACGTCCTGACTTTC. Translated: CASSLLQGGGANVLTF.

This chain connects TRBV28 to TRBJ2-1; TRBD2 matches 12 bases. This CDR3 is built from 17 residues. V lost 6 bases, J lost 9 bases, and 15 bases stayed unmatched. Germline V gives CDR1 MDHEN, CDR2 SYDVKM. CDR3 bases: TGTGCCAGCAGCCTCATCGTCGGACTAGCGGGAATGGGTGAGCAGTTCTTC. Protein product: CASSLIVGLAGMGEQFF.